Listed below are T cell receptor beta chains from one sample, sequenced in a study of response to subunit inactivated influenza vaccine. Using its own MiXCR run on the RT-PCR reads, TCRdb lists one record per CDR3 protein. The data hold a few hundred thousand distinct CDR3 sequences, with approximately 9.9% observed a single time. The specimen comprised PBMCs from blood, sampled roughly 6 weeks after vaccination. Receptors originate from a man aged 50 or older who received an inactivated influenza vaccine. Both conserved end residues are part of each CDR3. D genes are given only for firm matches. Only part of the rows carry a size: once, few, many, or a class if the clone is expanded.

abundance: NA; j_gene: TRBJ2-7; v_gene: TRBV11-1; len: 13; d_gene: NA; CDR3aa: CASSLGGFNEQYF; CDR3nt: TGTGCCAGCAGCTTGGGAGGTTTTAACGAGCAGTACTTC
abundance: NA; j_gene: TRBJ2-7; v_gene: TRBV7-2; len: 14; d_gene: NA; CDR3aa: CASSFGDTLYEQYF; CDR3nt: TGTGCCAGCAGCTTCGGGGACACTTTGTACGAGCAGTACTTC
abundance: many; j_gene: TRBJ1-2; v_gene: TRBV20-1; len: 15; d_gene: NA; CDR3aa: CSATIVRQRYYGYTF; CDR3nt: TGCAGTGCAACCATCGTGAGACAGAGGTACTATGGCTACACCTTC
abundance: few; j_gene: TRBJ1-1; v_gene: TRBV5-1; len: 15; d_gene: NA; CDR3aa: CASSFQGQLNTEAFF; CDR3nt: TGCGCCAGCAGCTTCCAGGGTCAATTGAACACTGAAGCTTTCTTT
abundance: few; j_gene: TRBJ2-7; v_gene: TRBV20-1; len: 18; d_gene: TRBD2; CDR3aa: CSAIGLAGGPLSSYEQYF; CDR3nt: TGCAGTGCTATAGGACTAGCGGGGGGCCCCCTTAGCTCCTACGAGCAGTACTTC
abundance: few; j_gene: TRBJ1-2; v_gene: TRBV12-3/TRBV12-4; len: 15; d_gene: NA; CDR3aa: CASSSKGVGTYGYTF; CDR3nt: TGTGCCAGCAGTTCCAAGGGTGTTGGGACTTATGGCTACACCTTC
abundance: few; j_gene: TRBJ2-2; v_gene: TRBV5-1; len: 15; d_gene: TRBD1; CDR3aa: CASSRQGADTGELFF; CDR3nt: TGCGCCAGCAGCCGACAGGGGGCGGACACCGGGGAGCTGTTTTTT
abundance: many; j_gene: TRBJ2-7; v_gene: TRBV6-1; len: 14; d_gene: TRBD1; CDR3aa: CASNGGQGGYEQYF; CDR3nt: TGTGCCAGCAACGGGGGACAGGGAGGCTACGAGCAGTACTTC
abundance: few; j_gene: TRBJ2-5; v_gene: TRBV5-6; len: 16; d_gene: NA; CDR3aa: CASSPLYMGSQETQYF; CDR3nt: TGTGCCAGCAGCCCGCTATATATGGGGAGTCAAGAGACCCAGTACTTC
abundance: NA; j_gene: TRBJ2-5; v_gene: TRBV29-1; len: 15; d_gene: NA; CDR3aa: CSAEVQSESRSTQYF; CDR3nt: TGCAGCGCTGAGGTACAGAGTGAATCAAGATCGACCCAGTACTTC
abundance: few; j_gene: TRBJ2-1; v_gene: TRBV5-1; len: 14; d_gene: TRBD1; CDR3aa: CASSLWTGVNEQFF; CDR3nt: TGCGCCAGCAGCTTGTGGACAGGGGTCAATGAGCAGTTCTTC
abundance: few; j_gene: TRBJ2-1; v_gene: TRBV6-2/TRBV6-3; len: 13; d_gene: TRBD2; CDR3aa: CASRFFSGGPSIF; CDR3nt: TGTGCCAGCAGGTTCTTTAGCGGGGGCCCCTCTATCTTC
abundance: NA; j_gene: TRBJ1-1; v_gene: TRBV7-9; len: 14; d_gene: NA; CDR3aa: CASSLEAAGTEAFF; CDR3nt: TGTGCCAGCAGCTTAGAAGCCGCCGGCACTGAAGCTTTCTTT
abundance: few; j_gene: TRBJ2-1; v_gene: TRBV4-3; len: 17; d_gene: NA; CDR3aa: CASSQDRASSSYNEQFF; CDR3nt: TGCGCCAGCAGCCAAGATAGAGCCTCCAGCTCCTACAATGAGCAGTTCTTC
abundance: NA; j_gene: TRBJ2-2; v_gene: TRBV3-1; len: 16; d_gene: TRBD1; CDR3aa: CASSPSRTGFIGELFF; CDR3nt: TGTGCCAGCAGCCCGAGTCGGACAGGGTTTATCGGGGAGCTGTTTTTT
abundance: NA; j_gene: TRBJ2-7; v_gene: TRBV7-8; len: 14; d_gene: NA; CDR3aa: CASSLDALTYEQYF; CDR3nt: TGTGCCAGCAGCTTAGACGCACTAACCTACGAGCAGTACTTC
abundance: NA; j_gene: TRBJ1-2; v_gene: TRBV12-3/TRBV12-4; len: 15; d_gene: NA; CDR3aa: CASSPRGGSSYGYTF; CDR3nt: TGTGCCAGCAGCCCAAGGGGGGGGAGCAGCTATGGCTACACCTTC
abundance: few; j_gene: TRBJ1-4; v_gene: TRBV7-2; len: 16; d_gene: NA; CDR3aa: CASSLRGRATNEKLFF; CDR3nt: TGTGCCAGCAGCTTAAGAGGCAGGGCAACTAATGAAAAACTGTTTTTT
abundance: NA; j_gene: TRBJ2-1; v_gene: TRBV5-1; len: 16; d_gene: TRBD2; CDR3aa: CASSLAGASGSNEQFF; CDR3nt: TGCGCCAGCAGCTTGGCCGGGGCTAGCGGGAGCAATGAGCAGTTCTTC
abundance: NA; j_gene: TRBJ2-3; v_gene: TRBV7-2; len: 14; d_gene: NA; CDR3aa: CASTSVSSADTQYF; CDR3nt: TGTGCCAGCACCTCCGTGTCGAGCGCAGATACGCAGTATTTT
abundance: few; j_gene: TRBJ2-1; v_gene: TRBV20-1; len: 17; d_gene: NA; CDR3aa: CSARSLGLERFLNEQFF; CDR3nt: TGCAGTGCTAGGTCCCTAGGTCTCGAGCGATTCCTCAATGAGCAGTTCTTC
abundance: many; j_gene: TRBJ2-7; v_gene: TRBV12-3/TRBV12-4; len: 12; d_gene: TRBD1; CDR3aa: CATGQGFYEQYF; CDR3nt: TGTGCCACCGGACAGGGATTCTACGAGCAGTACTTC
abundance: NA; j_gene: TRBJ2-5; v_gene: TRBV7-8; len: 14; d_gene: NA; CDR3aa: CASSLVGFWETQYF; CDR3nt: TGTGCCAGCAGCTTAGTAGGGTTCTGGGAGACCCAGTACTTC
abundance: NA; j_gene: TRBJ2-1; v_gene: TRBV6-5; len: 16; d_gene: TRBD2; CDR3aa: CASSYSAGGSYNEQFF; CDR3nt: TGTGCCAGCAGTTACTCTGCGGGGGGCTCCTACAATGAGCAGTTCTTC
abundance: many; j_gene: TRBJ2-2; v_gene: TRBV24-1; len: 15; d_gene: TRBD2; CDR3aa: CATSLAGEYTGELFF; CDR3nt: TGTGCCACCAGTCTTGCGGGAGAGTACACCGGGGAGCTGTTTTTT